This T cell receptor beta chain is drawn from a study of CD8+CD57+ T cells in acquired aplastic anemia. Study-level background: DNA recovered from sorted CD4+ and CD8+ cells had a mean of approximately 3.2 ug.

The CDR3 consists of 13 residues. The trim removed 0 bases at V and 8 bases at J, leaving 1 base unmatched. CDR1 and CDR2 (germline): LNHDA, SQIVND (reference sequence). Whole-study findings and limits: CD8+ Simpson's diversity in patients was not significantly different from that in controls.

The template for TCR beta VDJ and CDR3 sequence profiling was genomic DNA. TCRdb reprocessed the reads via MiXCR and lists one record per CDR3 protein. The sample carries 120,000 or so distinct CDR3 sequences, over 30% recorded once. Sequencing involved patients with CD8+CD57+ cell expansion previously shown by flow cytometry. This clonotype has ten or more counts. As yet, its antigen is unknown. Sequenced input: sorted CD4+, CD8+, or CD8+CD57+ T cells (not recorded which) from PBMCs. This rearrangement joins TRBV19 to TRBJ2-1, with 7 bases that match TRBD1. This TCR derives from a human donor with aplastic anemia. The CDR3 sequence: CASSIDRGYEQFF. In nucleotides, the CDR3 is TGTGCCAGTAGTATAGACAGGGGGTATGAGCAGTTCTTC. Full variable domain (remainder filled in from reference TRBV19 and TRBJ2-1): DGGITQSPKYLFRKEGQNVTLSCEQNLNHDAMYWYRQDPGQGLRLIYYSQIVNDFQKGDIAEGYSVSREKKESFPLTVTSAQKNPTAFYLCASSIDRGYEQFFGPGTRLTVL.